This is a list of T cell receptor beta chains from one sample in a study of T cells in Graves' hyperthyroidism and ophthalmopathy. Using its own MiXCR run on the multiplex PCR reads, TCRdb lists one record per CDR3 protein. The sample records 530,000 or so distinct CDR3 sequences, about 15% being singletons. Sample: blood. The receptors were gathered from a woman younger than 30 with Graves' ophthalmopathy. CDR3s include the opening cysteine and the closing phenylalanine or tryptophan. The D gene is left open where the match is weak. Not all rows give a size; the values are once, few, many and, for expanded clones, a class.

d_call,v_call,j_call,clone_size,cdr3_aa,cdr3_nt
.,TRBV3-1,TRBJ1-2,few,CASSQGSPGAPYGYTF,TGTGCCAGCAGCCAAGGATCTCCGGGGGCGCCCTATGGCTACACCTTC
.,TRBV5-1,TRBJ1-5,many,CASSYGTGGSNQPQHF,TGCGCCAGCAGCTACGGGACCGGGGGGAGCAATCAGCCCCAGCATTTT
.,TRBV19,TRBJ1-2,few,CASRTPVGYTF,TGTGCCAGTCGGACCCCCGTGGGCTACACCTTC
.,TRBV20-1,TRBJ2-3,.,CSATISGGPTDTQYF,TGCAGTGCTACTATTAGCGGAGGGCCCACAGATACGCAGTATTTT
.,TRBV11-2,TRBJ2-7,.,CASSLDPTYEQYF,TGTGCCAGCAGCTTAGATCCCACCTACGAGCAGTACTTC
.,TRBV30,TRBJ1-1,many,CAWTGQPGANTEAFF,TGTGCCTGGACAGGACAGCCTGGGGCGAACACTGAAGCTTTCTTT
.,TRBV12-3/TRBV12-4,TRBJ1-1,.,CASSSHRAGTEAFF,TGTGCCAGCAGTTCCCACAGGGCCGGCACTGAAGCTTTCTTT
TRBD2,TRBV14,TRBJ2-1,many,CASRPSGSSYNEQFF,TGTGCCAGCAGACCTAGCGGGAGCTCCTACAATGAGCAGTTCTTC
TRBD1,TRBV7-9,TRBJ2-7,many,CASSLPGQENYEQYF,TGTGCCAGCAGCTTGCCCGGACAGGAGAACTACGAGCAGTACTTC
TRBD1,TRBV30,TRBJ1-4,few,CAWSTGQGVSKLFF,TGTGCCTGGAGTACCGGACAGGGGGTTTCAAAACTGTTTTTT
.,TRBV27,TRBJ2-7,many,CASSFQVDYEQYF,TGTGCCAGCAGTTTTCAGGTAGACTACGAGCAGTACTTC
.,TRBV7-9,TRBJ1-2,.,CASSPWFYGYTF,TGTGCCAGCAGCCCGTGGTTCTATGGCTACACCTTC
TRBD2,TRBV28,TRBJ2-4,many,CASTGTSGKILAKNIQYF,TGTGCCAGCACCGGAACTAGCGGGAAGATCCTAGCCAAAAACATTCAGTACTTC
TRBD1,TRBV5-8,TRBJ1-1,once,CASSLTGALDTEAFF,TGTGCCAGCAGCTTGACAGGGGCCCTGGACACTGAAGCTTTCTTT
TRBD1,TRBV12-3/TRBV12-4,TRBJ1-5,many,CASSDRTGGNQPQHF,TGTGCCAGCAGTGACAGGACAGGGGGCAATCAGCCCCAGCATTTT
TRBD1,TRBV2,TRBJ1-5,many,CASSEGAQGGQSNQPQHF,TGTGCCAGCAGTGAAGGTGCGCAGGGGGGTCAAAGCAATCAGCCCCAGCATTTT
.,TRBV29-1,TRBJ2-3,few,CSAEKGSDTQYF,TGCAGCGCCGAGAAGGGTTCAGATACGCAGTATTTT
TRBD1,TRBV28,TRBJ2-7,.,CASSFLGTGGYEQYF,TGTGCCAGCAGTTTCCTCGGGACAGGGGGCTACGAGCAGTACTTC
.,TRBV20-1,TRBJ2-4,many,CSARDQNRAKNIQYF,TGCAGTGCTAGAGATCAGAACAGGGCCAAAAACATTCAGTACTTC
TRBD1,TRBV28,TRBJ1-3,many,CASSSTGISGNTIYF,TGTGCCAGCAGTTCGACAGGGATCTCGGGAAACACCATATATTTT
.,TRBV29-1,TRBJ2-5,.,CSVTAGAGRETQYF,TGCAGCGTGACAGCCGGGGCGGGTCGAGAGACCCAGTACTTC
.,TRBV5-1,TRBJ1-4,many,CASSPPGQEEKLFF,TGCGCCAGCAGCCCCCCGGGGCAGGAGGAAAAACTGTTTTTT
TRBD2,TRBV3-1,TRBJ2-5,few,CASSERAGAGGAKTQYF,TGTGCCAGCAGCGAAAGGGCTGGCGCGGGAGGGGCAAAGACCCAGTACTTC
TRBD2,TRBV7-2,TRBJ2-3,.,CASRLLSSGSSTDTQYF,TGTGCCAGCAGGCTACTAAGTAGCGGGAGTTCCACAGATACGCAGTATTTT
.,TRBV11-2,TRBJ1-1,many,CASSSPYTEAFF,TGTGCCAGCAGCTCCCCATACACTGAAGCTTTCTTT
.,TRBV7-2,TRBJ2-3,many,CASKGFLSTDTQYF,TGTGCCAGCAAGGGGTTTCTTAGCACAGATACGCAGTATTTT
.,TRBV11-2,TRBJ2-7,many,CASSFARGGTGEQYF,TGTGCCAGCAGCTTCGCAAGGGGGGGAACTGGCGAGCAGTACTTC
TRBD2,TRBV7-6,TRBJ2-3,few,CASSPNQLAGVTDTQYF,TGTGCCAGCAGCCCTAACCAACTAGCGGGAGTGACAGATACGCAGTATTTT
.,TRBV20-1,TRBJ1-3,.,CSASSATGPSGNTIYF,TGCAGTGCTAGTTCTGCGACGGGGCCCTCTGGAAACACCATATATTTT
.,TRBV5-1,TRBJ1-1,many,CASSLEAELNTEAFF,TGCGCCAGCAGCTTGGAAGCGGAACTGAACACTGAAGCTTTCTTT
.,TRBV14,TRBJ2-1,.,CASSLGLQSYNEQFF,TGTGCCAGCAGCCTGGGACTCCAGTCTTACAATGAGCAGTTCTTC
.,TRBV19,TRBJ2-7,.,CASRKDGSSYEQYF,TGTGCCAGCCGTAAGGACGGTTCCTCCTACGAGCAGTACTTC
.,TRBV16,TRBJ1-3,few,CASSQSTTGGNTIYF,TGTGCCAGCAGCCAATCGACAACAGGAGGAAACACCATATATTTT
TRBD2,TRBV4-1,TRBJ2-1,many,CASSQEEAGGLTYNEQFF,TGCGCCAGCAGCCAAGAAGAAGCGGGAGGGCTTACTTACAATGAGCAGTTCTTC